The T cell receptor beta chain described here comes from a study of shared clonotypes between healthy human individuals. Study-wide findings and caveats: Few donors limited the genetic and exposure-history diversity represented. Around 5.4% of naive CD4 clonotypes were common to four donors.

This clone was observed a few times. Its target is unknown. V shed 10 bases and J 0 bases; nucleotides not matched to a gene: 8. CDR1 is WNHNN and CDR2 is SYGVQD in the germline V gene (reference sequence). This CDR3 is 14 amino acids long. Sequenced by immunoSEQ multiplex PCR; TCRdb stores in-frame clones only, minus some. The table lists about 1 million clones, around 74% of them singletons. Sequences were obtained from memory CD4+ T cells sorted from blood. As to subset: CD45RA-negative fraction. This TCR was sampled from a man aged 18 to 35 in good health. V usage is TRBV10-1 and J usage is TRBJ2-5; TRBD1 aligns across 7 bases. The CDR3 reads CAISPGQNQETQYF. The DNA for the CDR3 is TGCGCCATTTCCCCGGGACAGAACCAAGAGACCCAGTACTTC.